The rows below give T cell receptor beta chains drawn from one sample of a study of blood T cell repertoires in COVID-19. TCRdb keeps only in-frame clones here, not all; method: immunoSEQ multiplex PCR. This sample has about 26,000 clones, with about 90% found just once. The specimen sequenced was peripheral blood. The receptors stem from a woman aged 55-69 years with active COVID-19. CDR3s include the opening cysteine and the closing phenylalanine or tryptophan. The D gene is left open where the match is weak. A row's size may be missing; if present it is once, few, many or a size class.

D	J	V	size	CDR3	DNA
TRBD2	TRBJ2-1	TRBV19	once	CASSNPGLAGGTEQFF	TGTGCCAGTAGTAATCCGGGACTAGCGGGGGGGACTGAGCAGTTCTTC
TRBD1	TRBJ2-2	TRBV2	NA	CASSERGHVGELFF	TGTGCCAGCAGTGAAAGGGGGCATGTCGGGGAGCTGTTTTTT
NA	TRBJ2-7	TRBV7-8	NA	CASSPVRVPYEQYF	TGTGCCAGCAGCCCCGTCAGGGTTCCCTACGAGCAGTACTTC
NA	TRBJ2-1	TRBV5-1	NA	CASSLEIEQFF	TGCGCCAGCAGCTTGGAAATAGAGCAGTTCTTC
NA	TRBJ2-6	TRBV7-9	once	CASSLTSEFSGANVLTF	TGTGCCAGCAGCTTAACCTCCGAGTTTTCTGGGGCCAACGTCCTGACTTTC
TRBD1	TRBJ2-7	TRBV28	NA	CASTIDTGVYEQYF	TGTGCCAGCACCATTGATACAGGGGTCTACGAGCAGTACTTC
TRBD1	TRBJ2-3	TRBV3-1/TRBV3-2	NA	CASSFTGTGGFSTDTQYF	TGTGCCAGCAGTTTCACCGGGACAGGGGGCTTTTCTACAGATACGCAGTATTTT
NA	TRBJ2-7	TRBV2	NA	CASSEYYEQYF	TGTGCCAGCAGTGAATACTACGAGCAGTACTTC
NA	TRBJ2-4	TRBV28	NA	CASSPHGVAKNIQYF	TGTGCCAGCAGTCCACACGGGGTAGCCAAAAACATTCAGTACTTC
TRBD2	TRBJ2-7	TRBV5-1	NA	CASSSLLASSSYEQYF	TGCGCCAGCAGCTCTCTACTAGCGAGCAGCTCCTACGAGCAGTACTTC
TRBD2	TRBJ2-1	TRBV11-2	few	CASRRLTSGRFNEQFF	TGTGCCAGCAGGCGCCTGACTAGCGGGAGGTTCAATGAGCAGTTCTTC
NA	TRBJ2-7	TRBV10-2	NA	CASRISGSYEQYF	TGCGCCAGCAGGATTAGCGGATCCTACGAGCAGTACTTC
NA	TRBJ1-2	TRBV27	NA	CASSLSARQGLNYGYTF	TGTGCCAGCAGTTTATCGGCACGCCAGGGACTCAACTATGGCTACACCTTC
NA	TRBJ1-4	TRBV2	NA	CASVRGMENEKLFF	TGTGCCAGCGTCAGGGGTATGGAGAATGAAAAACTGTTTTTT
NA	TRBJ2-5	TRBV10-1	NA	CASSRGTEETQYF	TGCGCCAGCAGTCGCGGGACAGAAGAGACCCAGTACTTC
TRBD1	TRBJ1-6	TRBV28	NA	CASSLYWGGQGTSPLHF	TGTGCCAGCAGTTTATATTGGGGGGGACAGGGTACTTCACCCCTCCACTTT
NA	TRBJ1-5	TRBV6-1	NA	CASSEGATGNQPQHF	TGTGCCAGCAGTGAAGGGGCCACAGGGAATCAGCCCCAGCATTTT
NA	TRBJ1-5	TRBV7-8	NA	CASSLSREQPQHF	TGTGCCAGCAGCTTGTCCAGGGAACAGCCCCAGCATTTT
NA	TRBJ2-7	TRBV24-1	NA	CATSGSSQGEQYF	TGTGCCACCAGTGGGTCATCCCAGGGGGAGCAGTACTTC
NA	TRBJ1-1	TRBV3-1/TRBV3-2	NA	CASSQAVDSAEAFF	TGTGCCAGCAGCCAGGCGGTCGACAGCGCTGAAGCTTTCTTT
NA	TRBJ1-5	TRBV6-1	NA	CASSEAPPLGGDQPQHF	TGTGCCAGCAGTGAAGCGCCTCCTTTGGGAGGGGATCAGCCCCAGCATTTT
TRBD1	TRBJ1-6	TRBV5-1	NA	CASSHTWTFRDSYSPLHF	TGCGCCAGCAGCCACACTTGGACGTTCCGGGACAGTTATTCACCCCTCCACTTT
NA	TRBJ2-3	TRBV3-1/TRBV3-2	NA	CASSQALVTSSDTQYF	TGTGCCAGCAGCCAAGCATTGGTGACTAGTAGCGATACGCAGTATTTT
NA	TRBJ2-2	TRBV25-1	NA	CASSVQDPNTGELFF	TGTGCCAGCAGTGTTCAGGATCCAAACACCGGGGAGCTGTTTTTT
NA	TRBJ1-3	TRBV18	once	CASSPSTGQNTIYF	TGTGCCAGCTCACCTTCGACAGGCCAAAACACCATATATTTT
TRBD1	TRBJ1-2	TRBV19	NA	CASSKGQGGYGYTF	TGTGCCAGTAGCAAAGGACAGGGCGGCTATGGCTACACCTTC
NA	TRBJ1-6	TRBV10-3	few	CATGGEPRTRPLHF	TGTGCCACCGGGGGGGAGCCTCGAACGCGCCCCCTCCACTTT
NA	TRBJ1-2	TRBV5-4	NA	CASSHAGGPGYTF	TGTGCCAGCAGCCACGCGGGGGGCCCAGGCTACACCTTC
TRBD1	TRBJ2-7	TRBV5-5	once	CASSLWGQMQYF	TGTGCCAGCAGCTTATGGGGACAGATGCAGTACTTC
TRBD2	TRBJ2-2	TRBV7-2	NA	CASSFDQGGTGELFF	TGTGCCAGCAGCTTCGATCAGGGAGGGACCGGGGAGCTGTTTTTT
TRBD1	TRBJ2-7	TRBV28	NA	CASSPRTGTYHEQYF	TGTGCCAGCAGTCCGAGGACAGGAACCTACCACGAGCAGTACTTC
TRBD2	TRBJ2-3	TRBV5-4	NA	CASSMGLAGADSDTQYF	TGTGCCAGCAGCATGGGACTAGCGGGAGCGGATTCAGATACGCAGTATTTT
TRBD2	TRBJ2-1	TRBV7-8	NA	CASSLSGGRVYNEQFF	TGTGCCAGCAGCTTGTCGGGGGGGCGAGTCTACAATGAGCAGTTCTTC